The present TCR beta chain was sequenced within a study of T-cell reconstitution after alpha-beta-depleted transplantation in children (TCRdb year 2016). Context from the whole study: The study quantitatively tracked T-cell immune reconstitution after TCRalphabeta/CD19-depleted allogeneic hematopoietic cell transplantation in children using TCR repertoire profiling. What the study reported, not specific to this receptor: In some patients, the high TCRbeta diversity seen at day 60 was put down to recipient T cells and intrathymic progenitors that had survived conditioning. Apparently early alphabetaT-cell count recovery about two months after transplant reportedly relied on only several hundred rapidly expanded clones derived from non-depleted graft cells. Over subsequent months, a decline in hyperexpanded clone frequencies was noted, and after one year, T-cell counts and TCRbeta diversity were mostly ascribed to newly produced T cells.

From its cysteine to its phenylalanine, the CDR3 spans 15 amino acids. Just the 45-base CDR3 DNA is kept, in frame starting at base 1. Based on the germline V gene, the CDR1 and CDR2 sequences are MDHEN and SYDVKM. V and J are truncated by 2 bases and 6 bases respectively, leaving an intervening sequence of 14 bases. Details on this clonotype: Its antigen is unknown. No much larger clone is present one base from it, and per-base qualities are unavailable.

The treatment or condition label corresponds to: allogeneic hematopoietic cell transplantation with graft depleted of TCRalphabeta T cells and CD19 B cells. Transplant recipients were children who received TCRalphabeta/CD19-depleted allogeneic hematopoietic cell grafts. The library was obtained by PCR. Sequencer: Illumina HiSeq 2500. To normalize quantification of the TCRbeta repertoire, the TCR libraries were built with molecular barcoding that relied on unique molecular identifiers. TCRdb reprocessed the public reads (quality trimming at Q25 with fastp, clone calling with MiXCR) and kept in-frame beta chains. Each record represents a unique CDR3 protein, reported with the most common genes and DNA among its rows. Recorded for this sample are about 510,000 distinct CDR3 sequences; more than 9.5% of them occurred a single time. The top ten constitute around 15% of the sample.

This chain joins TRBV28 to TRBJ1-5; D gene: possibly TRBD1, on 5 matching bases. Sequenced material: PBMCs, mostly from graft donor cells, taken 180 days after TCRalphabeta/CD19-depleted stem cell transplant. This receptor was taken from a female patient between 2 and 15 years old who had a stem cell transplant for aplastic anemia, so the T cells may come from the graft donor. CDR3 sequence: CASSLGGSFSQPQHF. The DNA sequence reads TGTGCCAGCAGTTTAGGGGGGTCTTTCAGTCAGCCCCAGCATTTT.